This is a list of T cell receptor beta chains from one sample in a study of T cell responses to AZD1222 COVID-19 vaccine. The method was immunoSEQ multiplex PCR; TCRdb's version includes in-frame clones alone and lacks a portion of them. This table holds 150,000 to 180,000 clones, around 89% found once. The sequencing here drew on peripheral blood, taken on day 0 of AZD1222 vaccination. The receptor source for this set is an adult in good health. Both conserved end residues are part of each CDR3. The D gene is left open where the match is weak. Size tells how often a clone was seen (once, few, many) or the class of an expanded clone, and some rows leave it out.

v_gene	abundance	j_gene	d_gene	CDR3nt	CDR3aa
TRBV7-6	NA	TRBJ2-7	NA	TGTGCCAGCAGTACTCGGGGACGCAACTCCTACGAGCAGTACTTC	CASSTRGRNSYEQYF
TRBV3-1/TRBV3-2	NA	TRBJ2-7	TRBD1	TGTGCCAGCAGTAAGGGAACAGGGGGTTTCTACGAGCAGTACTTC	CASSKGTGGFYEQYF
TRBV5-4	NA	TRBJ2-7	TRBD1	TGTGCCAGCAGCCCCTCAGGACAGGGGGCCTACGAGCAGTACTTC	CASSPSGQGAYEQYF
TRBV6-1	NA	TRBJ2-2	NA	TGTGCCAGCTGGGTCCCCCGCAGCGGGGAGCTGTTTTTT	CASWVPRSGELFF
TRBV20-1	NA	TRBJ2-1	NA	TGCAGTGCTAGTTTGTGGGGGCAAGTGGGCAATGAGCAGTTCTTC	CSASLWGQVGNEQFF
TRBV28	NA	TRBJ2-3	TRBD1	TGTGCCAGCAGGGGACAGGGGGCAAATACGCAGTATTTT	CASRGQGANTQYF
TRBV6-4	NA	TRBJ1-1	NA	TGTGCCAGCAGTGAGGGAGGTGGGGGTGAAGCTTTCTTT	CASSEGGGGEAFF
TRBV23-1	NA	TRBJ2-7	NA	TGCGCCAGCAGTCAAAACCCTCAACCCCGTTTGGGTAGGGGTGAGCAGTACTTC	CASSQNPQPRLGRGEQYF
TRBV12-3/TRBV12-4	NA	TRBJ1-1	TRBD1	TGTGCCAGCAGCTCTACAGGGGGCACTGAAGCTTTCTTT	CASSSTGGTEAFF
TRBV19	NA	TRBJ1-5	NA	TGTGCCAGCAGAGTAAGCCGCGATCAGCCCCAGCATTTT	CASRVSRDQPQHF
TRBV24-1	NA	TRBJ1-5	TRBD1	TGTGCCACCGGAGGGGGCTTGGGTCAGCCCCAGCATTTT	CATGGGLGQPQHF
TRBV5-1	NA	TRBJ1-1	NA	TGCGCCAGCGCCCAAGGGGCCGGGGGCACTGAAGCTTTCTTT	CASAQGAGGTEAFF
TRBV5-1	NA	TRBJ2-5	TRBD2	TGCGCCAGCAGCTTGGCTCCGGGGGGGTACCAAGAGACCCAGTACTTC	CASSLAPGGYQETQYF
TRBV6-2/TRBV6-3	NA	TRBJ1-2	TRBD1	TGTGCCAGCAGCCCGGACAGGAACTATGGCTACACCTTC	CASSPDRNYGYTF
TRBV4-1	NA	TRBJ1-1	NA	TGCGCCAGCAGCCAAGCGGGGATCAGGAACACTGAAGCTTTCTTT	CASSQAGIRNTEAFF
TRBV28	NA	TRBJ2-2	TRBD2	TGTGCCACCCGGGGGGGCGCCAACACCGGGGAGCTGTTTTTT	CATRGGANTGELFF
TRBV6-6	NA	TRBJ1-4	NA	TGTGCCAGCTTGCCCCGGGCAACTCTAAATGAAAAACTGTTTTTT	CASLPRATLNEKLFF
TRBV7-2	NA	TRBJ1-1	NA	TGTGCCAGCAGCTTAGGAGGGACCTTCATGAACACTGAAGCTTTCTTT	CASSLGGTFMNTEAFF
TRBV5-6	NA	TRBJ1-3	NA	TGTGCCAGCAGCTTGGGGGGACTCCCACGAGGAAACACCATATATTTT	CASSLGGLPRGNTIYF
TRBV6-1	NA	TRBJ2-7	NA	TGTGCCAGCAGTGAAGCGCTATTAGACTCCTACGAGCAGTACTTC	CASSEALLDSYEQYF
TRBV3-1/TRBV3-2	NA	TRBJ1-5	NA	TGTGCCAGCAGCCAAGGATCCAGGGGAAAAGATCAGCCCCAGCATTTT	CASSQGSRGKDQPQHF
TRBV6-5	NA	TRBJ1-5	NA	TGTGCCAGCAGTCCGGGGGGGATAATTCAGCCCCAGCATTTT	CASSPGGIIQPQHF
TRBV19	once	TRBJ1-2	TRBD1	TGTGCCAGTAGTACACCCGCTTCAGGGGGAACGAGCTATGGCTACACCTTC	CASSTPASGGTSYGYTF
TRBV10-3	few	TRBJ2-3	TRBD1	TGTGCCATCAGTGACCAACGACAGGGAGATACGCAGTATTTT	CAISDQRQGDTQYF
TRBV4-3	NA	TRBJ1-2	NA	TGCGCCAGCAGCCAAGAATTAACGCAGGGGCATGGCTACACCTTC	CASSQELTQGHGYTF
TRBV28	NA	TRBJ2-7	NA	TGTGCCAGCAGCCCCCCGAAAGGGAATTCCTACGAGCAGTACTTC	CASSPPKGNSYEQYF
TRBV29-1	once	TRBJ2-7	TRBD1	TGCAGCGTTGAAGATCGGACAGGGTGGCCCTACGAGCAGTACTTC	CSVEDRTGWPYEQYF
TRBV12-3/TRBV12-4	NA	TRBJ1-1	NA	TGTGCCAGCAGTTTACTGGGTAGGGCTGAAGCTTTCTTT	CASSLLGRAEAFF
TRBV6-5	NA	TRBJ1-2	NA	TGTGCCACCATATCCCCTGCAGGGGATAACTATGGCTACACCTTC	CATISPAGDNYGYTF
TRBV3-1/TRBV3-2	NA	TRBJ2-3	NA	TGTGCCAGCAGCCAAGTAAGGGATACGCAGTATTTT	CASSQVRDTQYF
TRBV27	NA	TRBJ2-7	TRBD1	TGTGCCAGCAGTTTTCAGGGGGCCTACGAGCAGTACTTC	CASSFQGAYEQYF
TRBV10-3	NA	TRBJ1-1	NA	TGTGCCATCAGTGGCAGGGGAACTGAAGCTTTCTTT	CAISGRGTEAFF
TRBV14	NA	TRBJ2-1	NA	TGTGCCAGCAGCCCGAGGACAGGGAGGGAGGAGCAGTTCTTC	CASSPRTGREEQFF
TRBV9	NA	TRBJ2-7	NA	TGTGCCAGCAGCCCATTGAACTCCTACGAGCAGTACTTC	CASSPLNSYEQYF
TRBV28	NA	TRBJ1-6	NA	TGTGCCAGCAGTTTCTCTGATTCACCCCTCCACTTT	CASSFSDSPLHF
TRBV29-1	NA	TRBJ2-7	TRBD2	TGCAGCGTTGAGCTACTAGCGGGGGGCCCTACCTACGAGCAGTACTTC	CSVELLAGGPTYEQYF
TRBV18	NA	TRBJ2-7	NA	TGTGCCAGCTCACCAGGGGCTGGTTACGAGCAGTACTTC	CASSPGAGYEQYF
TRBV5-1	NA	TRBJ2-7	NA	TGCGCCAGCAGCCCCTTCTTCGGCGAGCAGTACTTC	CASSPFFGEQYF
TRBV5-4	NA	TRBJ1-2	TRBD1	TGTGCCAGCAGCGGGCAGGGGGGGTATGGCTACACCTTC	CASSGQGGYGYTF
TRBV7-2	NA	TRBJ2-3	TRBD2	TGTGCCAGCAGCTTAACTAGCGGGGGGGCCCGGGATACGCAGTATTTT	CASSLTSGGARDTQYF
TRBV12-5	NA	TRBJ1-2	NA	TGTGCTAGTGGTTGGGACACTCCTGGCTACACCTTC	CASGWDTPGYTF
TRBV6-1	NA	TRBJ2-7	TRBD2	TGTGCCAGCAGTGAAGAGGCTAGCGGGGGGCTGTACGAGCAGTACTTC	CASSEEASGGLYEQYF
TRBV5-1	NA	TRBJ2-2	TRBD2	TGCGCCAGCAGCGTTAGCGGGGGGAACACCGGGGAGCTGTTTTTT	CASSVSGGNTGELFF
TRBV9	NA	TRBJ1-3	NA	TGTGCCAGCAGCGTAGCCTCCTCCGGGAACACCATATATTTT	CASSVASSGNTIYF
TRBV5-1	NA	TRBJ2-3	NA	TGCGCCAGCAGCTTAAACAGCCCATCCACAGATACGCAGTATTTT	CASSLNSPSTDTQYF